Below are 28 T cell receptor beta chains sequenced from a single sample in a study of cytomegalovirus exposure and HLA in healthy donors listed by TCRdb under 2017. Libraries were made using the immunoSEQ multiplex PCR assay. For the multiplex PCR, a mixture combining 60 forward primers for TCR Vbeta segments and 13 reverse primers for TCR Jbeta segments was used. The clones in this table, taken by TCRdb from immuneACCESS, are in-frame only. Not every clone is retained; where verified, under half of the shortfall comes from an unresolved V gene, and the cause of the rest is unknown. Recorded for this sample are about 64,000 clones; approximately 80% of them occurred a single time. The leading ten clones occupy 7.8% of the sample. Material: PBMCs. Source of these receptors: a man aged 18-30 years in good health and CMV-seropositive.

The genes are TRBV7-9 and TRBJ1-1, with 12 nucleotides matching TRBD1. CDR3 length equals 16 residues. Germline assignment: CDR1 SEHNR and CDR2 FQNEAQ (reference sequence). The J segment lost 7 bases and the V segment lost 5 bases, leaving 11 bases of the junction unmatched. DNA for the CDR3: TGTGCCAGCAGCCCTGGGACAGGGGGCGAGTTGAATGAAGCTTTCTTT. Translating gives CASSPGTGGELNEAFF.

CDR3 sequence: CASSPTSRFYEQYF. The CDR3 coding sequence is TGCGCCAGCAGCCCGACTAGTAGGTTCTACGAGCAGTACTTC. This chain joins TRBV5-1 and TRBJ2-7; perhaps TRBD2 as D (6 bases). V was trimmed by 4 bases and J by 3 bases, leaving 14 bases between them. Germline V gene data show CDR1 as SGHRS and CDR2 as YFSETQ. This CDR3 is 14 amino acids long.

V and J are TRBV9 and TRBJ1-6; 7 bases fit TRBD1. Unmatched junction bases numbered 7, after V lost 4 bases and J lost 9 bases. The CDR3 has 14 residues. The V gene's germline CDR1 is SGDLS and CDR2 YYNGEE. In nucleotides, the CDR3 is TGTGCCAGCAGCTCAGACAGGGTTGCTTCACCCCTCCACTTT. Translating gives CASSSDRVASPLHF.

The V and J genes are TRBV30 and TRBJ1-1; 7 nucleotides match TRBD1. The V and J ends lost 3 bases and 2 bases, in that order; junction bases with no gene match: 3. The CDR3 is 13 residues long. Germline CDR1 and CDR2: GTSNPN and SVGIG (reference sequence). The CDR3 region has the DNA TGTGCCTGGAGAACAGGGGCTAACACTGAAGCTTTCTTT. Protein: CAWRTGANTEAFF.

Remarks on this clone: A read error may produce the germline difference seen at one junction end. This chain links TRBV6-5 with TRBJ1-1; the D is unclear. This CDR3 comprises 12 residues. Germline values: CDR1 MNHEY, CDR2 SVGAGI. The CDR3 protein is CAGSKGDTEAFF. The CDR3 coding sequence is TGTGCCGGCAGCAAGGGAGACACTGAAGCTTTCTTT.

This clone appeared once. The chain uses TRBV30 and TRBJ2-3; D call uncertain. V shed 5 bases and J shed 2 bases, with 11 bases lying between them. Germline CDR1 and CDR2: GTSNPN and SVGIG (reference sequence). CDR3 size: 13 residues. CDR3: CAWDPGNTDTQYF. CDR3 nucleotides: TGTGCCTGGGATCCGGGTAACACAGATACGCAGTATTTT.

The chain has TRBV5-4 and TRBJ1-2, with D perhaps matching TRBD1 (6 bases). CDR1 and CDR2 (germline): SGHNT, YYREEE (reference sequence). Trimming took off 2 bases at V and 1 base at J, with 15 bases between the two ends. This CDR3 is built from 16 residues. Here the CDR3 reads CASSFLTGLNNYGYTF. The CDR3 coding sequence is TGTGCCAGCAGCTTTCTAACAGGGTTAAATAACTATGGCTACACCTTC.

The genes are TRBV25-1 and TRBJ2-7; D call uncertain. CDR1 is MGHDK and CDR2 is SYGVNS in the germline V gene. The V end was cut by 3 bases, the J end by 1 base, with 10 bases between. CDR3 size: 14 residues. Written as DNA, the CDR3 is TGTGCCAGCAGTGATGCTGTCACTTCCTACGAGCAGTACTTC. This sequence encodes CASSDAVTSYEQYF.

This rearrangement joins TRBV18 to TRBJ1-4; 10 nucleotides line up with TRBD1. V was clipped by 3 bases and J by 8 bases; unmatched bases: 9. The CDR3 sequence is 16 residues long. Germline loops: CDR1 KGHSH, CDR2 LQKENI. The CDR3 is CASSPRQGAFEEKLFF. In DNA, the CDR3 is TGTGCCAGCTCACCGAGACAGGGGGCATTCGAGGAAAAACTGTTTTTT. Full variable domain (remainder filled in from reference TRBV18 and TRBJ1-4): NAGVMQNPRHLVRRRGQEARLRCSPMKGHSHVYWYRQLPEEGLKFMVYLQKENIIDESGMPKERFSAEFPKEGPSILRIQQVVRGDSAAYFCASSPRQGAFEEKLFFGSGTQLSVL.

This rearrangement joins TRBV9 to TRBJ2-7, with 9 nucleotides matching TRBD1. V lost 3 bases and J lost 5; bases outside the gene matches: 6. Germline V gene sequence: CDR1 SGDLS, CDR2 YYNGEE. The CDR3 loop spans 14 amino acids. The CDR3 loop reads CASSAPDRGHEQYF. In nucleotides, the CDR3 is TGTGCCAGCAGCGCCCCGGACAGGGGACACGAGCAGTACTTC.

This rearrangement joins TRBV11-2 to TRBJ1-5; no firm D call. The germline CDR1 and CDR2 sequences are SGHAT and FQNNGV. V was clipped by 1 base and J by 3 bases, with 10 bases between them. The CDR3 loop spans 15 amino acids. The CDR3 here is CASSLGLQTNQPQHF. As DNA, the CDR3 is TGTGCCAGCAGCTTAGGGTTACAGACCAATCAGCCCCAGCATTTT.

This rearrangement joins TRBV30 to TRBJ2-3; 11 bases agree with TRBD2. In germline, CDR1 is GTSNPN, CDR2 SVGIG (reference sequence). CDR3 length equals 19 residues. The J segment lost 1 base and the V segment lost 1 base, leaving 13 bases of the junction unmatched. This chain's CDR3 is CAWSGQPGASGRRTDTQYF. In nucleotides, the CDR3 is TGTGCCTGGAGTGGTCAGCCGGGGGCTAGCGGGAGGCGCACAGATACGCAGTATTTT.

The CDR3 region has the DNA TGTGCCAGCAGGGCGGGCCCAAGCTCCTACAATGAGCAGTTCTTC. It codes for CASRAGPSSYNEQFF. This chain joins TRBV6-5 and TRBJ2-1; the D gene is possibly TRBD2 (5 bases). The CDR3 consists of 15 residues. Germline V lookup: CDR1 MNHEY, CDR2 SVGAGI. The V end was cut by 6 bases, the J end by 0 bases, with 12 bases between.

V gene TRBV18 combines with J gene TRBJ1-6, with D unresolved. The CDR3 has 16 residues. V lost 2 bases, J lost 6 bases, and 14 bases lay in between. Germline assignment: CDR1 KGHSH and CDR2 LQKENI. The CDR3 sequence: CASSPTGGSPNSPLHF. The CDR3 coding sequence is TGTGCCAGCTCACCAACTGGAGGGTCCCCTAATTCACCCCTCCACTTT.

This chain joins TRBV6-1 and TRBJ1-2; D uncertain. The CDR3 has 14 residues. Germline V gene sequence: CDR1 MNHNS, CDR2 SASEGT. V lost 1 base to trimming and J lost 4 bases, with 10 bases between them. The CDR3 region is CASSEEVQTYGYTF. In DNA, the CDR3 is TGTGCCAGCAGTGAAGAAGTACAGACCTATGGCTACACCTTC.

V and J are TRBV7-8 and TRBJ2-5; tentative D call: TRBD2 (5 bases). CDR1 and CDR2 (germline): SGHVS, FQNEAQ. Trimming took 0 bases from V and 5 from J, leaving 7 bases between them. The CDR3 extends over 13 amino acids. The CDR3, as DNA: TGTGCCAGCAGCTTAGCCCGAGGGGAGACCCAGTACTTC. It codes for CASSLARGETQYF.

This clone was counted between two and nine times. The chain joins TRBV6-1 to TRBJ1-2, with D tentatively TRBD1 (5 bases). Between the trimmed V and J ends, which lost 5 bases and 5 bases, there was a span of 15 bases. The CDR3 runs to 14 residues. From germline, CDR1 is MNHNS and CDR2 SASEGT. The CDR3 loop reads CASSPTAGWYGYTF. CDR3 DNA: TGTGCCAGCAGTCCTACTGCAGGGTGGTATGGCTACACCTTC.

The chain joins TRBV6-5 to TRBJ2-3; D perhaps matches TRBD2 (5 bases). This CDR3 comprises 15 residues. V shed 4 bases and J shed 6 bases, with 17 bases lying between them. Looked up from germline, CDR1 is MNHEY and CDR2 is SVGAGI. CDR3 sequence (DNA): TGTGCCAGCAGTTCGGGCGGGTTCTCCGCCGATACGCAGTATTTT. Translation: CASSSGGFSADTQYF.

The table lists this clone with a count of one. This rearrangement joins TRBV5-6 to TRBJ2-3; 14 nucleotides line up with TRBD2. The V gene's germline CDR1 is SGHDT and CDR2 YYEEEE. The CDR3 has 16 amino acids. J lost 1 base, V lost 4 bases, and 2 bases had no gene match. The CDR3 DNA is TGTGCCAGCAGCCCGGGACTAGCGGGGGGCACAGATACGCAGTATTTT. Translation gives CASSPGLAGGTDTQYF.

The gene calls are TRBV9 and TRBJ2-1, with D possibly being TRBD2 (6 bases). V was pared by 3 bases and J by 8 bases, with 9 bases between. The CDR3 covers 12 residues. Germline CDR1 is SGDLS and CDR2 is YYNGEE. The CDR3 sequence is CASSGLEDEQFF. As DNA, the CDR3 is TGTGCCAGCAGCGGACTAGAGGATGAGCAGTTCTTC.

This sequence joins TRBV6-6 and TRBJ2-1; 8 bases match TRBD2. Germline CDR1 and CDR2: MNHNY and SVGAGI (reference sequence). J lost 2 bases, V lost 6 bases, and 6 bases had no gene match. This CDR3 is 15 amino acids long. CDR3 sequence reads: CASRPRGGPYNEQFF. In nucleotides, the CDR3 is TGTGCCAGCAGACCCCGGGGGGGCCCCTACAATGAGCAGTTCTTC.

The V call is TRBV15, the J call TRBJ1-3; TRBD1 aligns across 7 bases. The junction had 6 bases not matched to a gene; V was cut back by 5 bases and J by 2 bases. Germline CDR1 reads LNHNV; CDR2 reads YYDKDF (reference sequence). This CDR3 is 15 amino acids long. CDR3 loop: CATSLDRATGNTIYF. The CDR3 DNA follows: TGTGCCACCAGCCTAGACAGGGCAACTGGAAACACCATATATTTT.

The J gene is TRBJ2-7, the V gene TRBV6-5, with D tentatively TRBD2 (5 bases). CDR1 is MNHEY, CDR2 SVGAGI, per germline. This CDR3 is 15 amino acids long. Trimming removed 6 bases from V and 4 bases from J, with 19 bases in between. The CDR3 nucleotides read TGTGCCAGCAGCTTTTCCGGGTCTAGCCATTACGAGCAGTACTTC. It codes for CASSFSGSSHYEQYF.

This clone was counted between two and nine times. The V gene is TRBV9, the J gene TRBJ2-3; 9 bases map to TRBD1. J was trimmed by 2 bases and V by 3 bases; bases with no gene match: 4. The CDR3 length is 15 residues. In germline, CDR1 is SGDLS, CDR2 YYNGEE. The CDR3 nucleotides read TGTGCCAGCAGCGGGACAGGGGATTACACAGATACGCAGTATTTT. This sequence encodes CASSGTGDYTDTQYF. Using reference TRBV9 and TRBJ2-3 for the parts outside the CDR3, the full variable domain is DSGVTQTPKHLITATGQRVTLRCSPRSGDLSVYWYQQSLDQGLQFLIQYYNGEERAKGNILERFSAQQFPDLHSELNLSSLELGDSALYFCASSGTGDYTDTQYFGPGTRLTVL.

V usage is TRBV15 and J usage is TRBJ2-7; 8 nucleotides line up with TRBD2. In germline, CDR1 is LNHNV, CDR2 YYDKDF (reference sequence). V lost 5 bases, J lost 2 bases, and 8 bases stayed unmatched. This CDR3 spans 15 amino acids. CDR3 protein: CATSPRRGAAYEQYF. The CDR3 DNA sequence: TGTGCCACCAGCCCTAGGCGGGGGGCGGCCTACGAGCAGTACTTC.

The chain has TRBV6-5 and TRBJ2-7; perhaps TRBD2 as D (6 bases). V was pared by 5 bases and J by 4 bases, with 18 bases between. Per germline, CDR1 MNHEY and CDR2 SVGAGI. The CDR3 length is 15 residues. The CDR3 sequence: CASSTFGSAAYEQYF. Written as DNA, the CDR3 is TGTGCCAGCAGTACCTTCGGGAGTGCCGCGTACGAGCAGTACTTC.

The chain has TRBV27 and TRBJ1-1; no clear D gene. V lost 6 bases, J lost 2 bases, and 4 bases lay in between. Looked up from germline, CDR1 is MNHEY and CDR2 is SMNVEV (reference sequence). CDR3 length: 11 residues. For the CDR3, the DNA is TGTGCCAGCAGGCGTAACACTGAAGCTTTCTTT. It is translated as CASRRNTEAFF.

The genes are TRBV9 and TRBJ2-3; TRBD1 matches 9 bases. This CDR3 has 15 amino acids. The V and J ends lost 4 bases and 1 base, in that order; junction bases with no gene match: 4. Germline CDR1 is SGDLS and CDR2 is YYNGEE. The CDR3 DNA follows: TGTGCCAGCAGCCCTTGGACAGGGGGCACAGATACGCAGTATTTT. Protein product: CASSPWTGGTDTQYF.